The 11 T cell receptor beta chains below all came from one sample that was sequenced in a study of CD8+CD57+ T cells in acquired aplastic anemia. Genomic DNA served as template for TCR beta VDJ and CDR3 profiling. MiXCR was run by TCRdb on the reads, yielding one entry per CDR3 protein. The sample records around 190,000 distinct CDR3 sequences, approximately 57% being singletons. The specimen was sorted CD4+, CD8+, or CD8+CD57+ T cells (not recorded which) from PBMCs. The receptor source for this set is a human donor in good health.

This chain uses TRBV20-1 with TRBJ2-7, with D possibly called TRBD1 or TRBD2 (5 bases each). The CDR3 loop spans 13 amino acids. The V gene's germline CDR1 is DFQATT and CDR2 SNEGSKA (reference sequence). Trimming removed 2 bases at V and 2 bases at J, with 10 bases between. The CDR3 DNA reads TGCAGTGCTAGACACGGGGCACCCTACGAGCAGTACTTC. This translates into CSARHGAPYEQYF.

This clonotype was seen many times. The chain employs TRBV19 and TRBJ2-1; 8 bases align to TRBD1. Germline trimming cut 4 bases from V and 7 bases from J; bases unmatched to any gene: 6. The length of the CDR3 is 14 residues. Germline V gene lookup returns CDR1 LNHDA and CDR2 SQIVND (reference sequence). CDR3 amino acids: CASSTGQGRNEQFF. DNA of the CDR3: TGTGCCAGTAGTACCGGACAGGGAAGGAATGAGCAGTTCTTC.

The rearrangement links TRBV24-1 to TRBJ2-3; D unclear. The V gene lost 5 bases and the J gene lost 0 bases, with 14 bases spanning the gap. Germline V lookup: CDR1 KGHDR, CDR2 SFDVKD. CDR3 length equals 16 residues. This CDR3 is CATSAPSGGSTDTQYF. CDR3 sequence (DNA): TGTGCCACCAGTGCCCCTTCGGGTGGGAGCACAGATACGCAGTATTTT.

This clonotype came up a few times. The gene calls are TRBV7-2 and TRBJ2-7; no clear D. Germline loops: CDR1 SGHTA, CDR2 FQGNSA. Trimming shortened V by 1 base and J by 2 bases, and 9 bases separated the two germline ends. The CDR3 totals 14 residues. The DNA for the CDR3 is TGTGCCAGCAGCTTAGTTCCAGGAACCTACGAGCAGTACTTC. This encodes CASSLVPGTYEQYF.

Many counts were recorded for this clonotype. This chain connects TRBV27 to TRBJ2-7; D gene uncertain. V was shortened by 0 bases and J by 0 bases, with 12 bases between the two germline ends. This CDR3 has 16 residues. CDR1 is MNHEY and CDR2 is SMNVEV in the germline V gene (reference sequence). DNA of the CDR3: TGTGCCAGCAGTTTATCAGCTAGTCCAAACTCCTACGAGCAGTACTTC. Translation gives CASSLSASPNSYEQYF.

This chain joins TRBV7-2 and TRBJ2-5; 8 bases map to TRBD1. The CDR3 runs 14 residues. J lost 4 bases, V lost 5 bases, and 6 bases had no gene match. Germline V gene lookup returns CDR1 SGHTA and CDR2 FQGNSA. The CDR3 is CASSLRQGLETQYF. The CDR3 bases are TGTGCCAGCAGCCTGAGACAGGGGCTAGAGACCCAGTACTTC. Combining the CDR3 with reference TRBV7-2 and TRBJ2-5 gives the whole variable domain GAGVSQSPSNKVTEKGKDVELRCDPISGHTALYWYRQSLGQGLEFLIYFQGNSAPDKSGLPSDRFSAERTGGSVSTLTIQRTQQEDSAVYLCASSLRQGLETQYFGPGTRLLVL.

The chain recombines TRBV7-9 with TRBJ2-5; D is unresolved. CDR3 length: 14 amino acids. Germline lookup yields CDR1 SEHNR and CDR2 FQNEAQ (reference sequence). Trimming took off 1 base at V and 7 bases at J, with 13 bases between the two ends. The CDR3 DNA follows: TGTGCCAGCAGCTTAGAACAACCCGGTGGGACCCAGTACTTC. Translated, it gives CASSLEQPGGTQYF.

V gene TRBV2 combines with J gene TRBJ1-3; the D is unclear. The CDR3 runs to 17 residues. Trimming took off 5 bases at V and 0 bases at J, with 17 bases between the two ends. Germline V gene data show CDR1 as SNHLY and CDR2 as FYNNEI. Here the CDR3 DNA reads TGTGCCAGCAGTCCTAGGCTGGTTTCAGTCTCTGGAAACACCATATATTTT. Translation gives CASSPRLVSVSGNTIYF.

The V call is TRBV15, the J call TRBJ2-2; D gene uncertain. The length of the CDR3 is 13 residues. Germline V gene sequence: CDR1 LNHNV, CDR2 YYDKDF (reference sequence). The germline V and J ends were trimmed by 0 bases and 7 bases, with 6 bases remaining between them. This CDR3 is CATSRDWVGELFF. The DNA of the CDR3 is TGTGCCACCAGCAGAGACTGGGTCGGGGAGCTGTTTTTT.

The rearrangement links TRBV15 to TRBJ2-5, with 7 bases matching TRBD2. Losses at the gene ends were 1 base for V and 5 bases for J; bases not matched to a gene: 7. The CDR3 has 15 residues. The germline CDR1 and CDR2 sequences are LNHNV and YYDKDF (reference sequence). The CDR3 region has the DNA TGTGCCACCAGCAGAGTGGCGGGAGCCAGGGAGACCCAGTACTTC. It specifies CATSRVAGARETQYF.

The rearrangement links TRBV20-1 to TRBJ2-5; no firm D call. This CDR3 has 12 amino acids. CDR1 and CDR2 from the germline V gene are DFQATT and SNEGSKA (reference sequence). V was pared by 2 bases and J by 5 bases, with 9 bases between. The CDR3 DNA sequence: TGCAGTGCTAGACTTCCTGGGGAGACCCAGTACTTC. This gives the protein CSARLPGETQYF.